This entry describes one T cell receptor (beta chain). The V gene's germline CDR1 is MDHEN and CDR2 SYDVKM. The CDR3 runs to 17 residues. Trimming pared 6 bases from V and 2 bases from J, leaving 19 bases between. This sample was included in a study of blood T cell repertoires in COVID-19. Study-wide context: Collection of acute and convalescent COVID-19 samples took place in the United States, Italy and Spain. The analysed material was cDNA or gDNA that came from T cells, B-cell-depleted T cells, or PBMCs.

Study processing details: Estimated nucleated cell counts came from reference gene primer amplification. The assay was immunoSEQ multiplex PCR, and TCRdb's table has in-frame clones only and misses some. V, J and clone size reflect that table, while D and trimming were determined from the DNA. The data contain 150,000 or so clones, over 80% of them singletons. The chain carries TRBV28 and TRBJ1-4, with D possibly being TRBD1 (6 bases). The TCR originated in an elderly man with acute or convalescent COVID-19. What was sequenced was peripheral blood. Written as DNA, the CDR3 is TGTGCCAGCAGCTCCCTTACGGGGGGCAACACTAATGAAAAACTGTTTTTT. This gives the protein CASSSLTGGNTNEKLFF.